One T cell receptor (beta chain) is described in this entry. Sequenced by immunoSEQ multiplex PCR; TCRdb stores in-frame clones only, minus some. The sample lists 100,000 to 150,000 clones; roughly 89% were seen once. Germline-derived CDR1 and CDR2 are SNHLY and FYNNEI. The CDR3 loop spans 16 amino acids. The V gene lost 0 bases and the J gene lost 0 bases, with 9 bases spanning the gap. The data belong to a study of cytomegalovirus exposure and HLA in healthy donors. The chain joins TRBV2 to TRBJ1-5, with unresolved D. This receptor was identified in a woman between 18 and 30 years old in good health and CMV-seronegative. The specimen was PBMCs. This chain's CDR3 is CASSEAGYHSNQPQHF. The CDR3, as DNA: TGTGCCAGCAGTGAAGCCGGGTACCATAGCAATCAGCCCCAGCATTTT.